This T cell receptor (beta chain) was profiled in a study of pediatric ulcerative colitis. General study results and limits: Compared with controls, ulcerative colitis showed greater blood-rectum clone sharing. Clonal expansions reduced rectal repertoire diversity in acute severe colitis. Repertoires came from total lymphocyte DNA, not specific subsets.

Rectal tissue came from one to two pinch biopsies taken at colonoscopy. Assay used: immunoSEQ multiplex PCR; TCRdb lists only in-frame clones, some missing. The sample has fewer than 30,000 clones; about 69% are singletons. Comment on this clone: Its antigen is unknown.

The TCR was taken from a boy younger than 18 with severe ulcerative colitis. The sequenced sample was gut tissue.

The DNA for the CDR3 is TGTGCCAGCAGTTATAAGGGTAATGAGCAGTTCTTC. This encodes CASSYKGNEQFF. V usage is TRBV6-6 and J usage is TRBJ2-1; no clear D. With 3 bases removed from V and 7 bases from J, the gap between germline ends came to 7 bases. The CDR3 has 12 amino acids. Germline V gene lookup returns CDR1 MNHNY and CDR2 SVGAGI (reference sequence).